The sequence of this T cell receptor beta chain was determined in a study of blood T cell repertoires in COVID-19. As for the study in general: The analysed material was cDNA or gDNA that came from T cells, B-cell-depleted T cells, or PBMCs.

The CDR3 consists of 18 residues. Germline V gene lookup returns CDR1 SGHRS and CDR2 YFSETQ. The V segment lost 0 bases and the J segment 0 bases; nucleotides outside the gene matches: 7. A single count supports this clone. The assay was immunoSEQ multiplex PCR, and TCRdb's table has in-frame clones only and misses some. Here the sample spans approximately 68,000 clones, under 85% being singletons. What was sequenced was peripheral blood. The receptor was isolated from a woman in her forties or fifties with acute or convalescent COVID-19. The V call is TRBV5-1, the J call TRBJ2-7, with 12 nucleotides matching TRBD2. The CDR3 DNA follows: TGCGCCAGCAGCTTGGTGGCTAGCGGGGGGGCGTCCTCCTACGAGCAGTACTTC. Translation gives CASSLVASGGASSYEQYF.